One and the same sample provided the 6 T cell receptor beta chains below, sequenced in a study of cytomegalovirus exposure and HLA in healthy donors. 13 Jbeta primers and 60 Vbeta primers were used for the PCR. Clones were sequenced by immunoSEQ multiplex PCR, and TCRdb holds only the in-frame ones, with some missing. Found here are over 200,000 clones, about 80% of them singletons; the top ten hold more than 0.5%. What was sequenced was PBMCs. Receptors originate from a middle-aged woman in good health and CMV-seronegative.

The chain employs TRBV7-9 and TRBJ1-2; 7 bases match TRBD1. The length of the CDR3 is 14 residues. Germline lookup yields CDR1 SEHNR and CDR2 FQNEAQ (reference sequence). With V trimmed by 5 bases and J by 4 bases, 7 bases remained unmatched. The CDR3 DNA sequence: TGTGCCAGCAGCCCCTCGGCAGGGGGCTATGGCTACACCTTC. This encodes CASSPSAGGYGYTF.

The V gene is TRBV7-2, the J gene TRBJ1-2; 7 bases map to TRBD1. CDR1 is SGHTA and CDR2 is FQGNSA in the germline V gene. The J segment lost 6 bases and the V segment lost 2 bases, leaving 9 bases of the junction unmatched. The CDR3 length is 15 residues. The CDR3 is CASSLSRAGGDGYTF. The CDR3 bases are TGTGCCAGCAGCTTAAGTAGGGCAGGGGGAGATGGCTACACCTTC.

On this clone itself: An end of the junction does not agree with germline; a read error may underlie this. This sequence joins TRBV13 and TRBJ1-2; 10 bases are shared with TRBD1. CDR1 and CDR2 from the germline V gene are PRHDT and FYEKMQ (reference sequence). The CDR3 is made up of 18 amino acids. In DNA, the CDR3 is TGTGCCAGCAGCTTACTGGGACAGGGGAGGGGTTTTATCTATGGCTACCCCTTC. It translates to CASSLLGQGRGFIYGYPF.

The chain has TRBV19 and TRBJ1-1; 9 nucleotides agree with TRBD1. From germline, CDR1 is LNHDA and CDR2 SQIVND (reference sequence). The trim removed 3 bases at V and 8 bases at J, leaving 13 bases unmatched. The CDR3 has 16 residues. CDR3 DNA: TGTGCCAGTAGTATTCCGGGGGACAGGGAAACTTCGGAAGCTTTCTTT. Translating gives CASSIPGDRETSEAFF.

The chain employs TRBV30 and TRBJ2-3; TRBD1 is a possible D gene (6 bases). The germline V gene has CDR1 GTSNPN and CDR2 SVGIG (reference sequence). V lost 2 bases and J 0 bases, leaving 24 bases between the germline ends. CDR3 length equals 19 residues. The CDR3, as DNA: TGTGCCTGGAGTACGGTCGTCCTAGTAGACAGGCATAGCACAGATACGCAGTATTTT. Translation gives CAWSTVVLVDRHSTDTQYF.

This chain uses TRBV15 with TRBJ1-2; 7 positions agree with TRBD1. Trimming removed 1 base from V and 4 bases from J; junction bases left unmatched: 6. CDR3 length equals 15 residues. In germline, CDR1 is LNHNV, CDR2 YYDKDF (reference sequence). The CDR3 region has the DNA TGTGCCACCAGCAGAGGACAGGGCCTAGGCTATGGCTACACCTTC. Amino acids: CATSRGQGLGYGYTF.